These 20 T cell receptor beta chains were sequenced from one sample in a study of Ad26.COV2.S vaccination and SARS-CoV-2 variants. TCRdb's table, derived via immunoSEQ multiplex PCR, lists solely in-frame clones and lacks some. There are over 85,000 clones in the sample; around 82% occur only once, and about a sixth lies in the top ten. Specimen: peripheral blood, collected after recovery from COVID-19. The receptor set was obtained from a human donor who had recovered from COVID-19.

This rearrangement joins TRBV29-1 to TRBJ2-3; D is ambiguous. This CDR3 has 12 amino acids. V was cut by 5 bases and J by 0 bases, with 6 bases left in between. CDR1 is SQVTM, CDR2 ANQGSEA, per germline. The CDR3 nucleotides read TGCAGCGTTAGCCCTAGCACAGATACGCAGTATTTT. It specifies CSVSPSTDTQYF.

This clone was observed once. V gene TRBV3-1 (or the pseudogene TRBV3-2) combines with J gene TRBJ2-1; 16 nucleotides agree with TRBD2. The CDR3 has 17 residues. Per germline, CDR1 LGHDT and CDR2 YNNKEL (reference sequence). Trimming took 4 bases from V and 3 from J; bases not matched to a gene: 3. CDR3 amino acids: CASSPGTSGRGYNEQFF. CDR3 DNA: TGTGCCAGCAGCCCAGGGACTAGCGGGAGGGGCTACAATGAGCAGTTCTTC.

The rearrangement uses TRBV5-6 and TRBJ2-1; 11 nucleotides match TRBD2. V gave up 0 bases and J gave up 6 bases; unmatched junction bases: 2. The CDR3 is made up of 15 amino acids. Germline CDR1 and CDR2: SGHDT and YYEEEE. CDR3 in DNA: TGTGCCAGCAGCTTGGCGACTAGCGGGGCCAATGAGCAGTTCTTC. Protein: CASSLATSGANEQFF. The whole variable domain, filled in from reference TRBV5-6 and TRBJ2-1, reads DAGVTQSPTHLIKTRGQQVTLRCSPKSGHDTVSWYQQALGQGPQFIFQYYEEEERQRGNFPDRFSGHQFPNYSSELNVNALLLGDSALYLCASSLATSGANEQFFGPGTRLTVL.

This chain uses TRBV6-6 with TRBJ1-3; 8 positions agree with TRBD1. Germline V gene lookup returns CDR1 MNHNY and CDR2 SVGAGI (reference sequence). This CDR3 is 15 amino acids long. Losses at the gene ends were 6 bases for V and 4 bases for J; bases not matched to a gene: 8. The CDR3 loop reads CASSNPWTGGNTIYF. The CDR3 DNA reads TGTGCCAGCAGCAACCCCTGGACAGGGGGAAACACCATATATTTT.

This chain joins TRBV19 and TRBJ2-7, with D tentatively TRBD1 or TRBD2 (5 bases each). The CDR3 is 14 amino acids. V dropped 5 bases and J dropped 1 base, with 12 bases sitting between them. Germline CDR1 LNHDA, CDR2 SQIVND (reference sequence). CDR3: CASSSGPYSYEQYF. CDR3 nucleotide sequence: TGTGCCAGTAGTTCGGGACCATATTCCTACGAGCAGTACTTC.

Details on this clone: Germline is not matched at one junction end, which may reflect a read error. The rearrangement uses TRBV7-9 and TRBJ1-2; D gene ambiguous. Germline V gives CDR1 SEHNR, CDR2 FQNEAQ (reference sequence). The CDR3 spans 12 residues. The CDR3 DNA reads as TGTGCCAGCAGCCGTCGCGGGGTAGATCGTTACTTC. Translating it yields CASSRRGVDRYF.

The chain has TRBV7-9 and TRBJ2-1; tentatively, D is TRBD2 (5 bases). The V and J ends lost 1 base and 9 bases respectively, with 16 bases between them. The CDR3 loop spans 15 amino acids. Germline values: CDR1 SEHNR, CDR2 FQNEAQ (reference sequence). The CDR3 DNA follows: TGTGCCAGCAGCTTAGGAACTGGCGTCCGGGGTGAGCAGTTCTTC. This gives the protein CASSLGTGVRGEQFF.

This sequence joins TRBV11-3 and TRBJ2-5; TRBD2 aligns across 9 bases. CDR1 SGHNT and CDR2 YENEEA come from the germline V gene. Germline trimming cut 3 bases from V and 2 bases from J; bases unmatched to any gene: 19. The CDR3 loop spans 20 amino acids. CDR3 nucleotides: TGTGCCAGCAGCTTTAACCTTCCGCTAGCGGGAAACTCCAGGCAAGAGACCCAGTACTTC. Translated, it gives CASSFNLPLAGNSRQETQYF.

V and J are TRBV15 and TRBJ2-1; D unresolved. V was trimmed by 1 base and J by 2 bases, leaving 3 bases between them. Germline V gives CDR1 LNHNV, CDR2 YYDKDF (reference sequence). The CDR3 contains 13 residues. CDR3 loop: CATSRGAYNEQFF. CDR3 bases: TGTGCCACCAGCAGAGGGGCCTACAATGAGCAGTTCTTC.

This sequence joins TRBV7-9 and TRBJ2-3; possibly TRBD1 for D (6 bases). Germline V gene sequence: CDR1 SEHNR, CDR2 FQNEAQ (reference sequence). The CDR3 is made up of 13 amino acids. Deletions cut 5 bases from V and 6 bases from J, with 12 bases between. The CDR3 nucleotides are TGTGCCAGCAGCCCAGGGGTTCCGGATACGCAGTATTTT. Translating gives CASSPGVPDTQYF. Full variable domain (outside the CDR3, taken from reference TRBV7-9 and TRBJ2-3): DTGVSQNPRHKITKRGQNVTFRCDPISEHNRLYWYRQTLGQGPEFLTYFQNEAQLEKSRLLSDRFSAERPKGSFSTLEIQRTEQGDSAMYLCASSPGVPDTQYFGPGTRLTVL.

This chain uses TRBV7-2 with TRBJ1-5, with 7 bases matching TRBD1. CDR1 is SGHTA and CDR2 is FQGNSA in the germline V gene. The trim removed 5 bases at V and 7 bases at J, leaving 11 bases unmatched. The CDR3 consists of 15 residues. CDR3 nucleotide sequence: TGTGCCAGCAGCCTCGGGGGAGGGGGCTACCAGCCCCAGCATTTT. It specifies CASSLGGGGYQPQHF.

The CDR3 loop reads CASSQGTANTEAFF. The CDR3 nucleotides are TGCGCCAGCAGCCAAGGGACGGCGAACACTGAAGCTTTCTTT. The chain combines TRBV4-3 with TRBJ1-1; D uncertain. CDR3 length equals 14 residues. V dropped 1 base and J dropped 1 base, with 7 bases sitting between them. Germline values: CDR1 LGHNA, CDR2 YSLEER.

This sequence joins TRBV3-1 (or the pseudogene TRBV3-2) and TRBJ2-5; the match to TRBD2 covers 9 bases. The CDR3 consists of 16 residues. The germline V gene has CDR1 LGHDT and CDR2 YNNKEL (reference sequence). V was pared by 4 bases and J by 10 bases, with 16 bases of the junction left unmatched. In nucleotides, the CDR3 is TGTGCCAGCAGCCGAGGAAAGGCGGGAGGGGACGTGATCCAGTACTTC. As protein: CASSRGKAGGDVIQYF.

V gene TRBV5-1 combines with J gene TRBJ2-3, with D uncertain. The length of the CDR3 is 14 residues. The germline V gene encodes CDR1 SGHRS and CDR2 YFSETQ. Trimming stripped 2 bases from V and 1 base from J, with 8 bases between. The CDR3 protein is CASSLGLRTDTQYF. The CDR3 bases are TGCGCCAGCAGCTTAGGTCTTCGCACAGATACGCAGTATTTT.

The sample holds one count of this clone. This chain connects TRBV11-2 to TRBJ2-7; no reliable D call. V lost 5 bases and J lost 3, with 11 bases in between. The CDR3 contains 13 residues. Germline V gene data show CDR1 as SGHAT and CDR2 as FQNNGV. The CDR3 bases are TGTGCCAGCAGCCCCCGGATGGGCTACGAGCAGTACTTC. The encoded protein is CASSPRMGYEQYF.

This clone was detected once. The J gene is TRBJ2-2, the V gene TRBV19, with TRBD2 as a possible D gene (6 bases). The V end lost 5 bases, the J end lost 4 bases, and 17 bases lay between the germline ends. CDR1 is LNHDA and CDR2 is SQIVND in the germline V gene (reference sequence). The CDR3 contains 16 residues. Here the CDR3 DNA reads TGTGCCAGTAGTTCACTAGCTGGGCGAGTCACCGGGGAGCTGTTTTTT. This encodes CASSSLAGRVTGELFF.

The chain recombines TRBV13 with TRBJ2-3, with D tentatively TRBD2 (6 bases). From germline, CDR1 is PRHDT and CDR2 FYEKMQ (reference sequence). V shed 10 bases and J shed 4 bases, with 15 bases lying between them. The CDR3 consists of 13 residues. The CDR3 DNA follows: TGTGCCACCTCATGGAGGGGTGCAGATACGCAGTATTTT. This translates into CATSWRGADTQYF.

This chain links TRBV9 with TRBJ1-4, with D hard to call. This CDR3 has 16 amino acids. Germline-derived CDR1 and CDR2 are SGDLS and YYNGEE. V was shortened by 0 bases and J by 7 bases, with 16 bases between the two germline ends. The CDR3, as DNA: TGTGCCAGCAGCGTAGATGTTTCCGGGCGGGGTGAAAAACTGTTTTTT. Its translation is CASSVDVSGRGEKLFF.

The CDR3 sequence: CASSVEGTAAQYF. The CDR3 bases are TGTGCCAGCAGCGTAGAGGGTACCGCCGCGCAGTATTTT. This chain connects TRBV9 to TRBJ2-3; no clear D gene. Trimming cost V 0 bases and J 10 bases, with 12 bases left between them. The CDR3 loop spans 13 amino acids. Germline V gene lookup returns CDR1 SGDLS and CDR2 YYNGEE.

The V and J genes are TRBV7-3 and TRBJ2-1; D remains unclear. V lost 2 bases, J lost 0 bases, and 11 bases lay in between. CDR1 is SGHTA, CDR2 FQGTGA, per germline. The CDR3 is made up of 16 amino acids. As DNA, the CDR3 is TGTGCCAGCAGCTTACGTTCGACGAGCTCCTACAATGAGCAGTTCTTC. Its protein is CASSLRSTSSYNEQFF.